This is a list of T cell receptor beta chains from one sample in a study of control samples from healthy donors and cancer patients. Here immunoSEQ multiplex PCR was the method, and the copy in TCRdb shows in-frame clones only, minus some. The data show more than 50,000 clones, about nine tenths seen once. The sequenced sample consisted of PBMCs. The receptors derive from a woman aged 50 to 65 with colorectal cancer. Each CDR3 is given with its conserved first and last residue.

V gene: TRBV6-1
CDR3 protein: CASSEGHGGNEQFF

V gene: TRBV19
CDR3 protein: CASSSGLTYQETQYF

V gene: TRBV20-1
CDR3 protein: CSAREWGEAFF

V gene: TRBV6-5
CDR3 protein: CASGRDGYEQYF

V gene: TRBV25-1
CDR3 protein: CASSELGQDNYEQYF

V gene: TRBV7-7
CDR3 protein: CASSLSENTGELFF

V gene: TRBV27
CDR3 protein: CASSSSNLGGANTGELFF

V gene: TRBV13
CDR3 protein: CASSLGRRGLGETQYF

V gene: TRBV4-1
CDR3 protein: CASSQEGGRRTEAFF

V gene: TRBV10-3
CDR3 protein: CAISERWTGSSGNTIYF

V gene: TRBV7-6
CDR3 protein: CASHTGQGTHTEAFF

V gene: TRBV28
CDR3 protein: CASSFPLLITRGSPLHF

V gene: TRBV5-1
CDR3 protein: CASSSGDTKETQYF

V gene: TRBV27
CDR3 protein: CASSLSVGAYEQYF

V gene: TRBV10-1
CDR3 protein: CASSESVGANTGELFF

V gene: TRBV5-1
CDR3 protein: CASSTSSITDTQYF

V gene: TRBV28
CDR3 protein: CASSLMAGFSYEQYF

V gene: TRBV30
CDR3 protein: CAWSVVRGYGYTF

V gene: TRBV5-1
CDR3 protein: CASSWDSTDTQYF

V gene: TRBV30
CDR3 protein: CAWSFLTGQGNSPLHF

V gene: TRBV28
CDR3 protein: CASMGGATYEQYF

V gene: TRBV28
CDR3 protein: CASGKLAGGPLYEQYF

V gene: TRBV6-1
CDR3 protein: CASSEFVADTQYF

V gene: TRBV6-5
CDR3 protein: CASSYSLEGDGYTF

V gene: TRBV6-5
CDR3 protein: CASKRASGSSDTQYF

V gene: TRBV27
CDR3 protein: CASSLSAPRWRSPLHF

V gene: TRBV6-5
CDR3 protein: CASSYSSSGRETQYF

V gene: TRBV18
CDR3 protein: CASSPTNRVPATEAFF

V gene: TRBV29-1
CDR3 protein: CSVGGLAGGRYIQYF

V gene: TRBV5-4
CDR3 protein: CASSLGTYYNEQFF

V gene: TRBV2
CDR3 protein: CASSTGRDTEAFF

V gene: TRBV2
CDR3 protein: CARREDSYSYGYTF

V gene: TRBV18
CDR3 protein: CASSPPTGRDNSPLHF

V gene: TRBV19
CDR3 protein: CASTPSRGRGTEAFF